This T cell receptor (beta chain) is from a study of blood T cell repertoires in COVID-19. Whole-study context: PBMCs, B-cell-depleted T cells, or T cells provided the cDNA or gDNA that made up the material.

Germline CDR1 SGHRS, CDR2 YFSETQ. The V and J ends lost 2 bases and 3 bases respectively, with 12 bases between them. CDR3 length: 15 amino acids. Methods used by the authors: Nucleated cell number was recorded as an estimate derived from reference gene primer amplification. Clones were read by immunoSEQ multiplex PCR, and TCRdb kept only the in-frame ones, dropping some. V, J and clone size were drawn from that table, and D and trimming were deduced from the DNA. The sample includes about half a million clones, about 91% of them seen just once. Patients at the Seattle site were enrolled during active infection and followed longitudinally.

The TCR originated in a man aged 18 to 29 with COVID-19, enrolled during active disease. This chain connects TRBV5-1 to TRBJ1-5; no reliable D call. Sequencing was carried out using peripheral blood. The CDR3 nucleotides are TGCGCCAGCAGCTTAACGGGGTACGACAATCAGCCCCAGCATTTT. Residues: CASSLTGYDNQPQHF.